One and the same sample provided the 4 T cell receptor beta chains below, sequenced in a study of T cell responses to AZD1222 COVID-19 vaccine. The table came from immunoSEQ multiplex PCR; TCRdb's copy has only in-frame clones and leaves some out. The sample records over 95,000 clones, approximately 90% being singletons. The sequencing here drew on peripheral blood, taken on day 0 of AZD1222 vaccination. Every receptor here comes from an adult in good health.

CDR3 protein: CASSFLRTSGSYEQYF. As DNA, the CDR3 is TGTGCCAGCAGTTTCCTTCGGACTAGCGGCTCCTACGAGCAGTACTTC. V is TRBV27 and J is TRBJ2-7; 10 bases map to TRBD2. Germline assignment: CDR1 MNHEY and CDR2 SMNVEV (reference sequence). The trim removed 3 bases at V and 0 bases at J, leaving 5 bases unmatched. The CDR3 spans 16 residues.

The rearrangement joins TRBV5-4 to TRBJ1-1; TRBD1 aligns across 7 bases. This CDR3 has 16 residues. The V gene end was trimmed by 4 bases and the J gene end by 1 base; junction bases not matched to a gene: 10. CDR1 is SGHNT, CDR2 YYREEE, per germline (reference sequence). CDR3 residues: CASSLGGGQTNTEAFF. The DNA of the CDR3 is TGTGCCAGCAGCCTGGGGGGGGGACAGACGAACACTGAAGCTTTCTTT. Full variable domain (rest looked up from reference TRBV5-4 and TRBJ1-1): ETGVTQSPTHLIKTRGQQVTLRCSSQSGHNTVSWYQQALGQGPQFIFQYYREEENGRGNFPPRFSGLQFPNYSSELNVNALELDDSALYLCASSLGGGQTNTEAFFGQGTRLTVV.

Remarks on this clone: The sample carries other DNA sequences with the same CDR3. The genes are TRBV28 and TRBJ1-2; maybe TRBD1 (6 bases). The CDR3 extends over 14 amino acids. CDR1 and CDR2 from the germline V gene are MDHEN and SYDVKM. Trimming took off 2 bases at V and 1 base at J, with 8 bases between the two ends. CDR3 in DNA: TGTGCCAGCAGTTTAGAACAGGGTAACTATGGCTACACCTTC. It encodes CASSLEQGNYGYTF.

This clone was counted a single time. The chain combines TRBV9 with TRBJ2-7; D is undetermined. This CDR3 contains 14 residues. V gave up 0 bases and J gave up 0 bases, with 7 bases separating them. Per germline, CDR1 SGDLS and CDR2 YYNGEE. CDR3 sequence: CASSVVGTSYEQYF. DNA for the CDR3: TGTGCCAGCAGCGTAGTTGGCACCTCCTACGAGCAGTACTTC.